These 10 T cell receptor beta chains originate from one sample sequenced in a study of CD8+CD57+ T cells in acquired aplastic anemia. The TCR beta profiling, which covered VDJ combination and CDR3 sequence, was carried out using genomic DNA as the template. TCRdb re-called the reads with MiXCR, one entry per CDR3 protein. The table shows a few hundred thousand distinct CDR3 sequences, with around 32% occurring only once. The specimen sequenced was sorted CD4+, CD8+, or CD8+CD57+ T cells (not recorded which) from PBMCs. The receptors here all came from a human donor in good health, serving as a control.

This clonotype was picked up a small number of times. This rearrangement joins TRBV12-3 or TRBV12-4 to TRBJ1-1; no clear D gene. Trimming removed 0 bases from V and 4 bases from J, with 15 bases in between. The CDR3 is 16 residues long. In DNA, the CDR3 is TGTGCCAGCAGTTTAGCCCGAACTGCGGTTATCACTGAAGCTTTCTTT. Translated, it gives CASSLARTAVITEAFF.

Notes on this clonotype: Mismatch with germline at one junction end may stem from a read error. The rearrangement uses TRBV10-3 and TRBJ2-3, with TRBD2 as a possible D gene (7 bases). CDR1 is ENHRY and CDR2 is SYGVKD in the germline V gene. There are 14 residues in the CDR3. The CDR3 coding sequence is TGTGCCAGCAGTGAGGGGGGGGGCACAGATACGCAGTATTTT. This gives the protein CASSEGGGTDTQYF.

With regard to this clonotype: This could be a read error, since a much larger clone is one nucleotide away. V gene TRBV2 combines with J gene TRBJ1-4; 9 nucleotides line up with TRBD1. The CDR3 is 12 amino acids. CDR1 SNHLY and CDR2 FYNNEI come from the germline V gene. The V segment lost 6 bases and the J segment 7 bases; nucleotides outside the gene matches: 0. The CDR3 bases are TGTGCCAGCAGGGACAGGGGTGAAAAACTGTTTTTT. This translates into CASRDRGEKLFF.

This clonotype has at least ten counts. J is TRBJ1-1 and V is TRBV7-9; a possible D gene is TRBD1 (5 bases). The CDR3 runs 15 residues. Between the trimmed V and J ends, which lost 5 bases and 3 bases, there was a span of 16 bases. Germline V gives CDR1 SEHNR, CDR2 FQNEAQ (reference sequence). CDR3 in DNA: TGTGCCAGCAGCCCAGGGTTCTCCGGGGACACTGAAGCTTTCTTT. As protein: CASSPGFSGDTEAFF.

This clonotype was seen many times. This chain links TRBV2 with TRBJ1-1, with TRBD1 identical over 7 bases. The germline V gene has CDR1 SNHLY and CDR2 FYNNEI. This CDR3 is 15 amino acids long. V shed 1 base and J 5 bases; nucleotides not matched to a gene: 7. The CDR3 sequence: CASSEGRGRGTEAFF. CDR3 DNA: TGTGCCAGCAGTGAAGGGAGGGGGCGCGGGACTGAAGCTTTCTTT.

The V and J genes are TRBV3-1 and TRBJ2-1; 7 bases align to TRBD1. CDR1 is LGHDT and CDR2 is YNNKEL in the germline V gene (reference sequence). The CDR3 is made up of 15 amino acids. V was clipped by 4 bases and J by 0 bases; unmatched bases: 3. The CDR3, as DNA: TGTGCCAGCAGCCTCCGGACAGGCTCCTACAATGAGCAGTTCTTC. It codes for CASSLRTGSYNEQFF.

On this clonotype itself: This may arise from a read error, as a much more abundant clone is one base away. This rearrangement joins TRBV5-8 to TRBJ1-2; D not certain. Looked up from germline, CDR1 is SGHTS and CDR2 is YDEGEE. The CDR3 has 13 residues. The CDR3 DNA reads as TGTGCCAGCAGCGCCGATTCGGGGTATGACTACACCTTC. This codes for CASSADSGYDYTF.

This clonotype was seen at least ten times. The chain employs TRBV9 and TRBJ2-3, with a weak D call TRBD2 (6 bases). The CDR3 is made up of 14 amino acids. The germline gives CDR1 SGDLS, CDR2 YYNGEE. Deletions cut 0 bases from V and 3 bases from J, with 8 bases between. The CDR3 is CASSVGLVTDTQYF. CDR3 sequence (DNA): TGTGCCAGCAGCGTAGGACTAGTAACAGATACGCAGTATTTT. The full variable domain, in which reference TRBV9 and TRBJ2-3 provide the parts outside the CDR3, is DSGVTQTPKHLITATGQRVTLRCSPRSGDLSVYWYQQSLDQGLQFLIQYYNGEERAKGNILERFSAQQFPDLHSELNLSSLELGDSALYFCASSVGLVTDTQYFGPGTRLTVL.

The genes are TRBV24-1 and TRBJ1-6; D unresolved. Trimming pared 4 bases from V and 5 bases from J, leaving 17 bases between. This CDR3 has 17 residues. In germline, CDR1 is KGHDR, CDR2 SFDVKD. Here the CDR3 reads CATSERFAGLDNSPLHF. The CDR3 bases are TGTGCCACCAGTGAGCGGTTCGCCGGACTTGATAATTCACCCCTCCACTTT.

Ten or more counts support this clonotype. This CDR3 reads CASSVTTASYEQYF. The CDR3 region has the DNA TGTGCCAGCAGTGTAACCACAGCTTCCTACGAGCAGTACTTC. The rearrangement joins TRBV28 to TRBJ2-7; D gene uncertain. The V and J ends lost 5 bases and 1 base respectively, with 12 bases between them. The CDR3 loop spans 14 amino acids. Per the germline V gene, CDR1 is MDHEN and CDR2 is SYDVKM.